The clone carrying this T cell receptor (beta chain) was counted ten times or more. This record comes from a study of blood T cell repertoires in COVID-19. Study-wide background: Sites across the United States, Italy and Spain contributed samples from acute and convalescent COVID-19. PBMCs, B-cell-depleted T cells, or T cells were the source of the cDNA or gDNA that made up the material.

Authors' processing steps: Counts of nucleated cells, estimated from reference gene primer amplification, were obtained. Libraries were prepared by immunoSEQ multiplex PCR; TCRdb keeps only in-frame clonotypes and omits some of them. V, J and clone size derive from that table, while D and trimming were established from the DNA sequence. This table holds some 200,000 clones, 70% to 80% found once. This TCR derives from a woman between 50 and 59 years old with active or convalescent COVID-19. Input material: peripheral blood.

The CDR3 coding sequence is TGTGCCAGCAGCCTGGACAGGGGGTCGAACACTGAAGCTTTCTTT. Translation: CASSLDRGSNTEAFF. The chain combines TRBV5-4 with TRBJ1-1, with TRBD1 matching 10 bases. Germline CDR1 and CDR2: SGHNT and YYREEE (reference sequence). The CDR3 runs to 15 residues. J lost 1 base, V lost 4 bases, and 4 bases had no gene match.